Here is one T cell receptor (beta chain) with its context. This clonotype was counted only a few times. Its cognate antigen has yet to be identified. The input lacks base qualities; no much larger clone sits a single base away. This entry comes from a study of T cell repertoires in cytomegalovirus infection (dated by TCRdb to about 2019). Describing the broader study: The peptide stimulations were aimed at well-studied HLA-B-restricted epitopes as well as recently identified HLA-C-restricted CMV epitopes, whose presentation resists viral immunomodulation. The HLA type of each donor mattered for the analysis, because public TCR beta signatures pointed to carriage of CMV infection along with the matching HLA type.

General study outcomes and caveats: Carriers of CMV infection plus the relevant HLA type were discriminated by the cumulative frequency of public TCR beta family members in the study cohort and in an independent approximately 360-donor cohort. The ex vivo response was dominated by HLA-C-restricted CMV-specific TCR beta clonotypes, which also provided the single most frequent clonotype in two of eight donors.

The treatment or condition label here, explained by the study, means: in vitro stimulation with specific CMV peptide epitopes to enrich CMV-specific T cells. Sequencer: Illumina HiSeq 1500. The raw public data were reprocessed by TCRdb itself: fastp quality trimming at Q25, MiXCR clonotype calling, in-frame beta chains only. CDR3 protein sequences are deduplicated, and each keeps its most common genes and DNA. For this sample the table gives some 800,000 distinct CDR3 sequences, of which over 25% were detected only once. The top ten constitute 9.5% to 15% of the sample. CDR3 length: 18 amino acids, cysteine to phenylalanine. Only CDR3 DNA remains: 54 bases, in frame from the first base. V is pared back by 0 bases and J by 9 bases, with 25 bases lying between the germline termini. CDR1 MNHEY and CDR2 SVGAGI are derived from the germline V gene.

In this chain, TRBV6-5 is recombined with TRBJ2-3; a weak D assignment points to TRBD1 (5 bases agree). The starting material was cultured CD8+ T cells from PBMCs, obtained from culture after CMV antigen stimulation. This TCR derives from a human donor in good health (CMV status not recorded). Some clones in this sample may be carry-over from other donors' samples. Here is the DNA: TGTGCCAGCAGTTACTCGATCTTTAGGGGCGCTGGTTCACGAACGCAGTATTTT. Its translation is CASSYSIFRGAGSRTQYF.